The 32 T cell receptor beta chains below all came from one sample that was sequenced in a study of cytomegalovirus exposure and HLA in healthy donors. The data were produced by immunoSEQ multiplex PCR, yet TCRdb's version contains in-frame clones alone and is incomplete. The table has about 160,000 clones, roughly nine tenths seen once. Sequencing was performed on PBMCs. All receptors come from a woman aged 25 to 39 in good health and CMV-seronegative.

The chain recombines TRBV18 with TRBJ1-4; D unclear. Germline values: CDR1 KGHSH, CDR2 LQKENI. The CDR3 sequence is 14 residues long. Deletions cut 3 bases from V and 3 bases from J, with 8 bases between. CDR3 sequence reads: CASSPYSSNEKLFF. CDR3 DNA sequence: TGTGCCAGCTCACCTTATTCATCTAATGAAAAACTGTTTTTT.

In this sample, this clone turned up a few times. The gene calls are TRBV30 and TRBJ2-1; 7 bases are shared with TRBD2. Germline V gives CDR1 GTSNPN, CDR2 SVGIG (reference sequence). V was pared by 1 base and J by 7 bases, with 4 bases of the junction left unmatched. The CDR3 sequence is 13 residues long. The CDR3 here is CAWSGLAGNEQFF. The CDR3 DNA sequence: TGTGCCTGGAGTGGACTAGCAGGGAATGAGCAGTTCTTC.

The rearrangement joins TRBV2 to TRBJ1-6, with D maybe TRBD1 (6 bases). Germline V gene data show CDR1 as SNHLY and CDR2 as FYNNEI. The CDR3 is 14 amino acids. The CDR3 DNA reads as TGTGCTTCTGGGCAGGGGCGGACTTTTTCACCCCTCCACTTT. This sequence encodes CASGQGRTFSPLHF.

The J gene is TRBJ2-7, the V gene TRBV7-9; no reliable D call. In germline, CDR1 is SEHNR, CDR2 FQNEAQ (reference sequence). The CDR3 has 13 residues. The V gene lost 3 bases and the J gene lost 10 bases, with 16 bases spanning the gap. The CDR3, as DNA: TGTGCCAGCAGCTTGCCTGGCAGGCCGATCCAGTACTTC. Its translation: CASSLPGRPIQYF.

This rearrangement joins TRBV5-1 to TRBJ1-1; D gene ambiguous. The CDR3 consists of 20 residues. V was shortened by 0 bases and J by 6 bases, with 30 bases between the two germline ends. From germline, CDR1 is SGHRS and CDR2 YFSETQ. The CDR3 region has the DNA TGCGCCAGCAGCTTGGGTATTTTTGTGGCTCCTCAACTTATTGGGGCTGAAGCTTTCTTT. As protein: CASSLGIFVAPQLIGAEAFF.

This clone was counted a single time. This sample includes further DNA sequences coding for the same CDR3. The chain joins TRBV5-1 to TRBJ2-7; no definite D call. V was shortened by 0 bases and J by 0 bases, with 4 bases between the two germline ends. The V gene's germline CDR1 is SGHRS and CDR2 YFSETQ. The CDR3 sequence is 13 residues long. The DNA of the CDR3 is TGCGCCAGCAGCTTGGGACACTCCTACGAGCAGTACTTC. This sequence encodes CASSLGHSYEQYF.

The chain uses TRBV5-4 and TRBJ2-2; maybe TRBD2 (6 bases). Germline V CDR1 and CDR2: SGHNT, YYREEE (reference sequence). The CDR3 has 16 residues. Trimming stripped 0 bases from V and 4 bases from J, with 13 bases between. The CDR3 here is CASSLAGRGFTGELFF. The CDR3 coding sequence is TGTGCCAGCAGCTTGGCCGGGAGAGGGTTCACCGGGGAGCTGTTTTTT.

This clone was detected only once. This chain links TRBV15 with TRBJ2-1, with 7 bases identical to TRBD1. J was trimmed by 4 bases and V by 3 bases; bases with no gene match: 6. The CDR3 length is 15 residues. The germline V gene encodes CDR1 LNHNV and CDR2 YYDKDF (reference sequence). This CDR3 reads CATSSDREGYNEQFF. CDR3 in DNA: TGTGCCACCAGCAGTGACAGGGAAGGATACAATGAGCAGTTCTTC.

This chain connects TRBV2 to TRBJ1-1; TRBD1 agrees at 7 bases. This CDR3 region has 13 residues. Per the germline V gene, CDR1 is SNHLY and CDR2 is FYNNEI. V trimming: 1 base; J trimming: 10 bases; junction bases outside the gene matches: 6. Here the CDR3 reads CASSEVRDSVAFF. CDR3 sequence (DNA): TGTGCCAGCAGTGAAGTCCGGGACAGTGTAGCTTTCTTT.

The sample holds many counts of this clone. J is TRBJ1-2 and V is TRBV6-1; D gene ambiguous. The germline V gene encodes CDR1 MNHNS and CDR2 SASEGT. V lost 2 bases and J 6 bases, leaving 22 bases between the germline ends. This CDR3 is 17 amino acids long. The CDR3, as DNA: TGTGCCAGCAGTGAAAAGGTAACAGCCATAGGAGGGAATGGCTACACCTTC. This encodes CASSEKVTAIGGNGYTF.

The CDR3 DNA is TGTGCCAGTAGTAGCGGACCCGAGGAATACGAGCAGTACTTC. As protein: CASSSGPEEYEQYF. The chain couples TRBV19 to TRBJ2-7; D is ambiguous. Germline lookup yields CDR1 LNHDA and CDR2 SQIVND (reference sequence). The length of the CDR3 is 14 residues. V dropped 4 bases and J dropped 4 bases, with 14 bases sitting between them.

This sequence joins TRBV5-1 and TRBJ1-4; 8 bases line up with TRBD1. The CDR3 totals 17 residues. The J segment lost 5 bases and the V segment lost 0 bases, leaving 9 bases of the junction unmatched. Germline V gene data show CDR1 as SGHRS and CDR2 as YFSETQ. CDR3 amino acids: CASSLDHVGQGNEKLFF. CDR3 in DNA: TGCGCCAGCAGCTTGGACCACGTCGGACAGGGCAATGAAAAACTGTTTTTT.

The genes are TRBV19 and TRBJ1-1; D ambiguous. The germline gives CDR1 LNHDA, CDR2 SQIVND (reference sequence). V was pared by 3 bases and J by 0 bases, with 5 bases between. CDR3 length: 13 amino acids. CDR3 sequence: CASSMKLNTEAFF. The CDR3 nucleotides read TGTGCCAGTAGTATGAAGCTGAACACTGAAGCTTTCTTT. Based on the CDR3 plus reference TRBV19 and TRBJ1-1, the full variable domain is DGGITQSPKYLFRKEGQNVTLSCEQNLNHDAMYWYRQDPGQGLRLIYYSQIVNDFQKGDIAEGYSVSREKKESFPLTVTSAQKNPTAFYLCASSMKLNTEAFFGQGTRLTVV.

V is TRBV5-4 and J is TRBJ1-1; the match to TRBD1 covers 9 bases. Germline loops: CDR1 SGHNT, CDR2 YYREEE (reference sequence). This CDR3 has 15 residues. V lost 4 bases to trimming and J lost 4 bases; unmatched junction nucleotides: 8. This chain's CDR3 is CASSAGQGVSTEAFF. For the CDR3, the DNA is TGTGCCAGCAGCGCGGGACAGGGAGTTTCCACTGAAGCTTTCTTT.

The chain combines TRBV5-1 with TRBJ1-3; D is uncertain. Trimming pared 0 bases from V and 3 bases from J, leaving 10 bases between. CDR1 SGHRS and CDR2 YFSETQ come from the germline V gene. The CDR3 runs to 15 residues. As DNA, the CDR3 is TGCGCCAGCAGCTTGGTGCCAGACGTTGGAAACACCATATATTTT. It is translated as CASSLVPDVGNTIYF.

The chain employs TRBV7-9 and TRBJ2-7; D gene unclear. Germline CDR1 is SEHNR and CDR2 is FQNEAQ (reference sequence). V lost 5 bases to trimming and J lost 2 bases, with 13 bases between them. CDR3 size: 14 residues. The CDR3 DNA is TGTGCCAGCAGCCTCGGACCCAAGGCCTACGAGCAGTACTTC. Translated, it gives CASSLGPKAYEQYF.

Here the CDR3 DNA reads TGTGCCAGCAGTTCTGCTAGCGGTGACTACGAGCAGTACTTC. Protein: CASSSASGDYEQYF. The V call is TRBV28, the J call TRBJ2-7; 7 nucleotides match TRBD2. Germline V CDR1 and CDR2: MDHEN, SYDVKM. CDR3 length: 14 amino acids. The J segment lost 3 bases and the V segment lost 4 bases, leaving 6 bases of the junction unmatched.

The genes are TRBV4-1 and TRBJ1-2; D uncertain. Between the trimmed V and J ends, which lost 4 bases and 4 bases, there was a span of 16 bases. The CDR3 covers 15 residues. Germline CDR1 and CDR2: MGHRA and YSYEKL. The CDR3 region is CASSPNVQYSYGYTF. In DNA form, the CDR3 reads TGCGCCAGCAGCCCCAACGTACAGTACAGCTATGGCTACACCTTC.

The chain combines TRBV7-9 with TRBJ2-2; no firm D call. The CDR3 length is 13 residues. Looked up from germline, CDR1 is SEHNR and CDR2 is FQNEAQ (reference sequence). V was cut by 5 bases and J by 2 bases, with 6 bases left in between. The CDR3: CASSPYNTGELFF. The CDR3 bases are TGTGCCAGCAGCCCATATAACACCGGGGAGCTGTTTTTT.

The chain is built from TRBV29-1 and TRBJ2-5, with D hard to call. The CDR3 is 14 amino acids. CDR1 SQVTM and CDR2 ANQGSEA come from the germline V gene. Trimming removed 2 bases from V and 2 bases from J, with 12 bases in between. The CDR3 DNA follows: TGCAGCGTTGAACTGGCAGGCGAGCAAGAGACCCAGTACTTC. Translating it yields CSVELAGEQETQYF. The full variable domain, its missing parts supplied by reference TRBV29-1 and TRBJ2-5, is SAVISQKPSRDICQRGTSLTIQCQVDSQVTMMFWYRQQPGQSLTLIATANQGSEATYESGFVIDKFPISRPNLTFSTLTVSNMSPEDSSIYLCSVELAGEQETQYFGPGTRLLVL.

The chain uses TRBV19 and TRBJ1-2, with a weak D call TRBD1 (5 bases). The V gene's germline CDR1 is LNHDA and CDR2 SQIVND (reference sequence). This CDR3 is 15 amino acids long. V shed 1 base and J shed 5 bases, with 14 bases lying between them. CDR3 amino acids: CASSIAQGPSYGYTF. The CDR3 DNA is TGTGCCAGTAGTATAGCGCAGGGCCCTTCTTATGGCTACACCTTC.

The genes are TRBV27 and TRBJ1-5; D is unresolved. The CDR3 extends over 15 amino acids. The V gene's germline CDR1 is MNHEY and CDR2 SMNVEV (reference sequence). V lost 0 bases and J lost 0, with 6 bases in between. This CDR3 is CASSLSAYSNQPQHF. The CDR3, as DNA: TGTGCCAGCAGTTTATCTGCTTATAGCAATCAGCCCCAGCATTTT.

This chain joins TRBV6-1 and TRBJ1-2; D not resolved. The CDR3 is 13 residues long. Germline CDR1 is MNHNS and CDR2 is SASEGT. Trimming took off 11 bases at V and 4 bases at J, with 17 bases between the two ends. CDR3 loop: CASRPDTTYGYTF. DNA for the CDR3: TGTGCCTCCCGCCCCGACACAACCTATGGCTACACCTTC.

V usage is TRBV5-1 and J usage is TRBJ1-4; D is ambiguous. There are 18 residues in the CDR3. The V gene's germline CDR1 is SGHRS and CDR2 YFSETQ. V shed 4 bases and J shed 5 bases, with 24 bases lying between them. The CDR3: CASSPFGPGGVSNEKLFF. CDR3 nucleotide sequence: TGCGCCAGCAGCCCTTTCGGGCCTGGCGGGGTCTCGAATGAAAAACTGTTTTTT.

The chain couples TRBV19 to TRBJ1-5; D remains unclear. V lost 0 bases and J 4 bases, leaving 10 bases between the germline ends. The CDR3 consists of 15 residues. In germline, CDR1 is LNHDA, CDR2 SQIVND (reference sequence). CDR3 sequence: CASSIDRSGNQPQHF. CDR3 bases: TGTGCCAGTAGTATAGATCGGAGCGGGAATCAGCCCCAGCATTTT.

The rearrangement joins TRBV7-2 to TRBJ1-4; D gene ambiguous. Germline V gene data show CDR1 as SGHTA and CDR2 as FQGNSA. The CDR3 is 12 amino acids. V shed 3 bases and J shed 4 bases, with 3 bases lying between them. For the CDR3, the DNA is TGTGCCAGCAGCTTGAATAATGAAAAACTGTTTTTT. Its protein is CASSLNNEKLFF.

The rearrangement joins TRBV9 to TRBJ1-1; D possibly corresponds to TRBD1 (5 bases). Germline CDR1 reads SGDLS; CDR2 reads YYNGEE. The CDR3 extends over 15 amino acids. V was clipped by 2 bases and J by 0 bases, with 11 bases between them. The chain's CDR3 is CASSVGRGLNTEAFF. The CDR3 nucleotides are TGTGCCAGCAGCGTGGGTAGGGGTTTGAACACTGAAGCTTTCTTT.

The chain has TRBV19 and TRBJ2-3; TRBD2 matches 9 bases. Germline V gives CDR1 LNHDA, CDR2 SQIVND (reference sequence). The CDR3 loop spans 14 amino acids. V lost 4 bases, J lost 2 bases, and 1 base stayed unmatched. DNA for the CDR3: TGTGCCAGTAGTAGACTAGCGGACACAGATACGCAGTATTTT. This sequence encodes CASSRLADTDTQYF.

CDR3 region: CASSLGLEETQYF. The CDR3, as DNA: TGCGCCAGCAGCTTGGGACTAGAAGAGACCCAGTACTTC. The rearrangement links TRBV5-1 to TRBJ2-5; D is perhaps TRBD2 (6 bases). Trimming shortened V by 0 bases and J by 3 bases, and 6 bases separated the two germline ends. The CDR3 runs to 13 residues. Looked up from germline, CDR1 is SGHRS and CDR2 is YFSETQ.

V gene TRBV7-8 combines with J gene TRBJ1-1, with D possibly being TRBD1 (5 bases). This CDR3 is built from 14 residues. Germline assignment: CDR1 SGHVS and CDR2 FQNEAQ. V gave up 3 bases and J gave up 2 bases, with 10 bases separating them. The CDR3 DNA sequence: TGTGCCAGCAGCTTCCGGTGGGGCAACACTGAAGCTTTCTTT. Its protein product is CASSFRWGNTEAFF.

In regard to this clone: One end of the junction varies from germline; a read error may be responsible. This chain uses TRBV7-7 with TRBJ2-2, with 10 bases lining up with TRBD1. Germline V gene lookup returns CDR1 SSHAT and CDR2 FNYEAQ (reference sequence). This CDR3 is built from 17 residues. The CDR3 loop reads CASSLVGTGESTGELFF. The CDR3 coding sequence is TGTGCTAGCAGCTTAGTGGGGACAGGGGAAAGCACCGGGGAGCTGTTTTTT.

The V and J genes are TRBV29-1 and TRBJ2-7, with a possible D match to TRBD1 (5 bases). The CDR3 is 13 amino acids. Germline lookup yields CDR1 SQVTM and CDR2 ANQGSEA. V lost 3 bases, J lost 0 bases, and 9 bases lay in between. CDR3 nucleotides: TGCAGCGTTGACAGTGACAGCTCCTACGAGCAGTACTTC. It yields the protein CSVDSDSSYEQYF.